This section outlines one T cell receptor (beta chain) sequence together with its context. The sample originates from a study of T cell responses to AZD1222 COVID-19 vaccine. CDR3 length: 14 residues. CDR1 and CDR2 from the germline V gene are WNHNN and SYGVQD (reference sequence). Trimming shortened V by 3 bases and J by 0 bases, and 8 bases separated the two germline ends. Only in-frame clones appear in the TCRdb table, and some are missing; sequencing was by immunoSEQ multiplex PCR. The sample shows 90,000 to 150,000 clones, roughly 87% of them seen only once. The clonotype originates from an adult in good health. The source was peripheral blood, collected on day 0 of AZD1222 vaccination. The J gene is TRBJ2-5, the V gene TRBV10-1, with D uncertain. The chain's CDR3 is CASSDPLYQETQYF. The CDR3 DNA reads TGCGCCAGCAGTGATCCGTTGTACCAAGAGACCCAGTACTTC.